Ten or more counts support the clone carrying this TCR beta chain. Its antigen is not known. V dropped 2 bases and J dropped 0; count of bases not matched to a gene: 5. Germline CDR1 LNHNV, CDR2 YYDKDF (reference sequence). This CDR3 spans 17 amino acids. The sample originates from a study of regulatory T cells in long-lasting Graves disease. Study-wide findings and caveats: Persistent disease favored TRBV28, TRBJ1-2 and TRBJ2-5.

Construction of TCR beta libraries relied on iRepertoire HTBI primers and on Arm-PCR targeting CDR3 regions. Using its own MiXCR run on the multiplex PCR reads, TCRdb lists one record per CDR3 protein. The sample lists 510,000 or so distinct CDR3 sequences; around 12% were seen once. Time point indicated: newly diagnosed GD, antithyroid drugs for less than 3 months. Scientists built the TCR library using RNA that was extracted from PBMCs. This sample was also put to use in a study of T cells in Graves' hyperthyroidism and ophthalmopathy. From that report: In validation, the model predicted ophthalmopathy. These predictions came a median roughly seven months before onset.

This chain connects TRBV15 to TRBJ2-7; the match to TRBD2 covers 12 bases. This TCR was recovered from a woman younger than 45 with Graves disease. The sample here was peripheral blood mononuclear cells (PBMCs), taken at new diagnosis, from a patient treated with antithyroid drugs. For the CDR3, the DNA is TGTGCCACCAGCAGATTTCCGGGACTAGCGGGCTCCTACGAGCAGTACTTC. Translated: CATSRFPGLAGSYEQYF. The full variable domain, its missing parts supplied by reference TRBV15 and TRBJ2-7, is DAMVIQNPRYQVTQFGKPVTLSCSQTLNHNVMYWYQQKSSQAPKLLFHYYDKDFNNEADTPDNFQSRRPNTSFCFLDIRSPGLGDTAMYLCATSRFPGLAGSYEQYFGPGTRLTVT.